The rows below give T cell receptor beta chains drawn from one sample of a study of T-cell reconstitution after alpha-beta-depleted transplantation in children. Each CDR3 protein is one row after TCRdb ran MiXCR on the PCR reads. The data show 190,000 or so distinct CDR3 sequences, with about 6.8% seen just once and 3% to 3.5% held by the top ten. The material was PBMCs from the stem cell graft donor, obtained from the stem cell graft. The receptors originated from a human donor who donated a stem cell graft to a child with Wiskott-Aldrich syndrome. Each CDR3 is given with its conserved first and last residue. A D gene is named only where the DNA matches it firmly. The size field is filled for only some rows; it gives once, few, many or a size class.

v_call	j_call	d_call	clone_size	cdr3_nt	cdr3_aa
TRBV5-1	TRBJ2-1	TRBD2	many	TGCGCCAGCAGCAAACTAGCGCCCTCCTACAATGAGCAGTTCTTC	CASSKLAPSYNEQFF
TRBV10-2	TRBJ2-7	.	.	TGCGCCAGCAGTGAGGGGGGGTACGAGCAGTACTTC	CASSEGGYEQYF
TRBV7-9	TRBJ1-1	TRBD1	many	TGTGCCAGCAGCCCCTGGGACAGACAGAACACTGAAGCTTTCTTT	CASSPWDRQNTEAFF
TRBV5-1	TRBJ2-7	TRBD1	many	TGCGCCAGCAGCCTGACAGGGGAATTCTACGAGCAGTACTTC	CASSLTGEFYEQYF
TRBV4-3	TRBJ2-7	TRBD2	many	TGCGCCAGCAGCCAAGGTAGCGGGAAGGGCGACGAGCAGTACTTC	CASSQGSGKGDEQYF
TRBV14	TRBJ2-1	.	many	TGTGCCAGCAGCCCCCGGGACAATGAGCAGTTCTTC	CASSPRDNEQFF
TRBV10-3	TRBJ1-1	.	many	TGTGCCATCAGTGAGAGGGGGACGGTGAACACTGAAGCTTTCTTT	CAISERGTVNTEAFF
TRBV10-3	TRBJ2-6	.	many	TGTGCCATCAGTGAGTGGAAGGGGGGGGCCAACGTCCTGACTTTC	CAISEWKGGANVLTF
TRBV24-1	TRBJ2-2	TRBD1	many	TGTGCCACTACACAGGGGGCCGGGGAGCTGTTTTTT	CATTQGAGELFF
TRBV7-8	TRBJ2-3	.	many	TGTGCCAGCAGAAGGGAAAACAGGGAGCTGGGTACGCAGTATTTT	CASRRENRELGTQYF
TRBV5-1	TRBJ2-2	TRBD1	many	TGCGCCAGCACCCCGGACAGGGCCTACACCGGGGAGCTGTTTTTT	CASTPDRAYTGELFF
TRBV6-6	TRBJ1-2	.	.	TGTGCCAGCAGGGACACCGACTATGGCTACACCTTC	CASRDTDYGYTF
TRBV30	TRBJ2-5	.	.	TGTGCGATGGATTTCGGGCAGGGCGCCCAAGAGACCCAGTACTTC	CAMDFGQGAQETQYF
TRBV12-3/TRBV12-4	TRBJ1-2	.	many	TGTGCCAGCAGGATCGCGGGGGGCTATGGCTACACCTTC	CASRIAGGYGYTF
TRBV9	TRBJ2-7	TRBD2	many	TGTGCCAGCAGCGTCGCCGGGACTAGCGGGGTTTACGAGCAGTACTTC	CASSVAGTSGVYEQYF
TRBV6-1	TRBJ1-1	.	few	TGTGCCAGCAAAAGAAAGGGAGGCCTCGCTGAAGCTTTCTTT	CASKRKGGLAEAFF
TRBV20-1	TRBJ1-1	.	many	TGCAGTGCTAGGGCCGCGCTGGGGGTAGAAGCTTTCTTT	CSARAALGVEAFF
TRBV10-3	TRBJ2-1	.	many	TGTGCCATCAGTGGTACACAGAGGTGGAATGAGCAGTTCTTC	CAISGTQRWNEQFF
TRBV20-1	TRBJ1-5	.	many	TGCAGTGCTAGAGATCTAGCCCAGCCCCAGCATTTT	CSARDLAQPQHF
TRBV20-1	TRBJ2-1	TRBD1	many	TGCAGTGCTACCGGGACAGAATTATACACTGAGCAGTTCTTC	CSATGTELYTEQFF
TRBV5-1	TRBJ2-7	TRBD1	few	TGCGCCAGCAACCAAGACAGGGGCAACTACGAGCAGTACTTC	CASNQDRGNYEQYF
TRBV3-1	TRBJ2-2	TRBD1	.	TGTGCCAGCAGCCAAGGATCGTTTAACACCGGGACAGGGAGCACCGGGGAGCTGTTTTTT	CASSQGSFNTGTGSTGELFF
TRBV7-8	TRBJ2-2	.	many	TGTGCCAGCAGCTTAATCCGGGGATGGGACACCGGGGAGCTGTTTTTT	CASSLIRGWDTGELFF
TRBV20-1	TRBJ1-1	.	many	TGCAGTGCCCGTGAGGGGACCATGAACACTGAAGCTTTCTTT	CSAREGTMNTEAFF
TRBV7-2	TRBJ2-5	.	.	TGTGCCAGCAGCCCCAGCCGCCAAGAGACCCAGTACTTC	CASSPSRQETQYF
TRBV4-2	TRBJ2-1	TRBD2	many	TGTGCCAGCAGCCAAGTCCCCCCCGGACTAGCGGGGGTCAATGAGCAGTTCTTC	CASSQVPPGLAGVNEQFF
TRBV5-1	TRBJ2-2	TRBD2	few	TGCGCCAGCAGCTTCCTAGCGGGAAGTACCGGGGAGCTGTTTTTT	CASSFLAGSTGELFF
TRBV5-6	TRBJ2-1	.	many	TGTGCCAGCAGCTTGTTTCTCCGCGAGCAGTTCTTC	CASSLFLREQFF
TRBV20-1	TRBJ2-1	TRBD2	.	TGCAGTGCTAGAGATCCACTAGCGGGCGACAATGAGCAGTTCTTC	CSARDPLAGDNEQFF
TRBV7-6	TRBJ1-5	TRBD1	many	TGTGCCAGCAGCTTGGGGACAGTCGGTAGCAATCAGCCCCAGCATTTT	CASSLGTVGSNQPQHF
TRBV10-1	TRBJ2-2	.	many	TGCGCCAGCAGTGAACACACTACAGGGCCCGGGGAGCTGTTTTTT	CASSEHTTGPGELFF
TRBV3-1	TRBJ2-1	TRBD1	few	TGTGCCACCAGCCAAGAAGAGGACAGGGGAAGCCTGGTTGAGCAGTTCTTC	CATSQEEDRGSLVEQFF
TRBV2	TRBJ1-4	.	many	TGTGCCAGCAGTGACGAACAGTCGGGGGCAAAACTGTTTTTT	CASSDEQSGAKLFF
TRBV5-1	TRBJ1-1	.	many	TGCGCCAGCAAGAAAATTCCGTCCACTGAAGCTTTCTTT	CASKKIPSTEAFF
TRBV5-1	TRBJ2-7	TRBD1	few	TGCGCCAGCAGCCCTGGGACAGTCCACTCCTACGAGCAGTACTTC	CASSPGTVHSYEQYF
TRBV12-3/TRBV12-4	TRBJ1-2	TRBD1	many	TGTGCCAGCAGTTTGGCGCCTGGGGACAGGGGTTGGTCTTTTTATGGCTACACCTTC	CASSLAPGDRGWSFYGYTF
TRBV6-5	TRBJ2-7	TRBD2	few	TGTGCCAGCAGTTTGGGGGGGGGGTCTCACCAGCAGTACTTC	CASSLGGGSHQQYF
TRBV5-1	TRBJ1-1	TRBD1	.	TGCGCCAGCAGCTTACCGGGACAGAGATCTATGAACACTGAAGCTTTCTTT	CASSLPGQRSMNTEAFF
TRBV5-1	TRBJ2-1	.	many	TGCGCCAGCAGCATCGACGGGAGCTCCTACAATGAGCAGTTCTTC	CASSIDGSSYNEQFF